This record looks at one TCR beta chain sequence and its context. The antigen is unknown. The sample comes from a study of PD-1 blockade in classical Hodgkin lymphoma. At the level of the study: Patients got intravenous nivolumab 3 mg/kg every 2 weeks.

Time point in this sample: cycle 4 day 1 (C4D1), after about 6 weeks of nivolumab. After autologous stem cell transplantation all patients relapsed, and prior brentuximab vedotin exposure differed between cohorts. Study results and caveats: Healthy donors reportedly exceeded newly diagnosed patients in baseline TCR diversity. Those starting nivolumab under 1 year post-ASCT were excluded.

This CDR3 is built from 12 residues. Trimming left V 4 bases short and J 2 bases short, with 4 bases between. Germline-derived CDR1 and CDR2 are SGHNT and YENEEA. Assay: immunoSEQ multiplex PCR; the TCRdb copy retains only in-frame clones and omits some. The sample holds some 25,000 clones, around 68% seen once. This sequence was found in a human donor with classical Hodgkin lymphoma. Sequences were derived from peripheral blood mononuclear cells (PBMCs), sampled before the fourth cycle of nivolumab. The chain employs TRBV11-3 and TRBJ2-3; unclear D gene. CDR3 nucleotide sequence: TGTGCCAGCAGCTCAGACACAGATACGCAGTATTTT. It specifies CASSSDTDTQYF. Using reference TRBV11-3 and TRBJ2-3 for the parts outside the CDR3, the full variable domain is EAGVVQSPRYKIIEKKQPVAFWCNPISGHNTLYWYLQNLGQGPELLIRYENEEAVDDSQLPKDRFSAERLKGVDSTLKIQPAELGDSAVYLCASSSDTDTQYFGPGTRLTVL.